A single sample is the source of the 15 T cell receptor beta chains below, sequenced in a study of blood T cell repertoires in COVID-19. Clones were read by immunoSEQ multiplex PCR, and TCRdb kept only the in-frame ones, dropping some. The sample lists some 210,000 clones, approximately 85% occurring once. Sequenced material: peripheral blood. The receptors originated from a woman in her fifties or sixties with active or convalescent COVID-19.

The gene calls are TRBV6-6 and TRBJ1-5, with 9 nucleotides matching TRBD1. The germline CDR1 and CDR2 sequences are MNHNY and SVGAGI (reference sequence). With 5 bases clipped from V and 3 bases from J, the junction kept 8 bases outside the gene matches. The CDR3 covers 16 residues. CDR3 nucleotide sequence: TGTGCCAGCAGTCAAACGACAGGGGGTGTCAATCAGCCCCAGCATTTT. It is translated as CASSQTTGGVNQPQHF.

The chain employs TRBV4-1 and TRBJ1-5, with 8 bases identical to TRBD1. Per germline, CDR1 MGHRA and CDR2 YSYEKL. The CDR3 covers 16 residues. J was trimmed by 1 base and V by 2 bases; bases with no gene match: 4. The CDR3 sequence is CASSQLQGGSNQPQHF. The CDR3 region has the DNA TGCGCCAGCAGCCAACTACAGGGGGGGAGCAATCAGCCCCAGCATTTT.

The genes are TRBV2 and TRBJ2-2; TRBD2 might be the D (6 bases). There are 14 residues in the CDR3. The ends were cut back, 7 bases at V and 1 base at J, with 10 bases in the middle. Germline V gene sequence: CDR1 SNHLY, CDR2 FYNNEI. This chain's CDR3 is CASTRRENTGELFF. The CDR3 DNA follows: TGTGCCAGCACAAGGCGGGAGAACACCGGGGAGCTGTTTTTT.

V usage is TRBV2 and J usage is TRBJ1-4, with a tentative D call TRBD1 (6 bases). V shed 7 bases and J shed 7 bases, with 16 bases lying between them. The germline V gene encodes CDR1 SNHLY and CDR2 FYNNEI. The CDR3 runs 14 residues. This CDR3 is CASTLTGWAEKLFF. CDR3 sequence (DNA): TGTGCCAGCACACTCACAGGGTGGGCTGAAAAACTGTTTTTT.

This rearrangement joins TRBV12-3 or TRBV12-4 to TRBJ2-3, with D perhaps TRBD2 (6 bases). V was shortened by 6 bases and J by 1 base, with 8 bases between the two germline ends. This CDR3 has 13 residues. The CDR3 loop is CASRGTGTDTQYF. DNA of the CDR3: TGTGCCAGCAGGGGGACTGGCACAGATACGCAGTATTTT.

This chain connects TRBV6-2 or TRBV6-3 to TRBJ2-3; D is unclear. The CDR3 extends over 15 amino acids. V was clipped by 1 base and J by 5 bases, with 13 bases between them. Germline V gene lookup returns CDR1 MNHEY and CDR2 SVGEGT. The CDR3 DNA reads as TGTGCCAGCAGTTACTATAGGCCCCGAGGAGATACGCAGTATTTT. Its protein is CASSYYRPRGDTQYF.

CDR3 residues: CASSLGVAGSLNEQFF. CDR3 bases: TGCGCCAGCAGCTTGGGGGTAGCGGGGAGCCTCAATGAGCAGTTCTTC. The V gene is TRBV5-1, the J gene TRBJ2-1; 8 nucleotides agree with TRBD2. The junction had 8 bases not matched to a gene; V was cut back by 0 bases and J by 6 bases. From germline, CDR1 is SGHRS and CDR2 YFSETQ. This CDR3 is 16 amino acids long.

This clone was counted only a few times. The CDR3: CASSTDTRTHNEQFF. The CDR3 coding sequence is TGTGCCAGTAGTACCGACACAAGAACCCACAATGAGCAGTTCTTC. V gene TRBV19 combines with J gene TRBJ2-1; D ambiguous. This CDR3 spans 15 amino acids. V lost 4 bases and J 5 bases, leaving 15 bases between the germline ends. Germline V gene sequence: CDR1 LNHDA, CDR2 SQIVND (reference sequence).

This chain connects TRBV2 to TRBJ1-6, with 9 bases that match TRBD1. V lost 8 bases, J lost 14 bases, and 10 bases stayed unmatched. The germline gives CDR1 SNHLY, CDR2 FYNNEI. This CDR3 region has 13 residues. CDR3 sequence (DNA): TGTGCCAGCGGGGACAGGGAGGGGGCCTCCCTCCACTTT. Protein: CASGDREGASLHF. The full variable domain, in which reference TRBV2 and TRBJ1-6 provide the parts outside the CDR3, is EPEVTQTPSHQVTQMGQEVILRCVPISNHLYFYWYRQILGQKVEFLVSFYNNEISEKSEIFDDQFSVERPDGSNFTLKIRSTKLEDSAMYFCASGDREGASLHFGNGTRLTVT.

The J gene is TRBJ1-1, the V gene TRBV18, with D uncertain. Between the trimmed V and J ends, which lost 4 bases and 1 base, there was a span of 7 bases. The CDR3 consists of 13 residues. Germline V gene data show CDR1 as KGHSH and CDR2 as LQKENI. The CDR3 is CASSLQSNTEAFF. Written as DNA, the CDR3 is TGTGCCAGCTCACTCCAGTCGAACACTGAAGCTTTCTTT. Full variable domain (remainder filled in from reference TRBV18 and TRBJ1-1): NAGVMQNPRHLVRRRGQEARLRCSPMKGHSHVYWYRQLPEEGLKFMVYLQKENIIDESGMPKERFSAEFPKEGPSILRIQQVVRGDSAAYFCASSLQSNTEAFFGQGTRLTVV.

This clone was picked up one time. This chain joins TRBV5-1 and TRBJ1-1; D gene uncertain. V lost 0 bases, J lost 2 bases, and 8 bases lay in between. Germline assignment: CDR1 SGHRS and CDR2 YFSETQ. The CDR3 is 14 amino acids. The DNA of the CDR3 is TGCGCCAGCAGCTTGGACGCACTAAACACTGAAGCTTTCTTT. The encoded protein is CASSLDALNTEAFF.

The CDR3 sequence: CASSPRQGRNTEAFF. The CDR3 DNA reads as TGTGCCAGCAGCCCGCGACAGGGGAGGAACACTGAAGCTTTCTTT. The gene calls are TRBV7-9 and TRBJ1-1; the match to TRBD1 covers 8 bases. Germline CDR1 and CDR2: SEHNR and FQNEAQ (reference sequence). V lost 5 bases to trimming and J lost 1 base; unmatched junction nucleotides: 6. The CDR3 contains 15 residues.

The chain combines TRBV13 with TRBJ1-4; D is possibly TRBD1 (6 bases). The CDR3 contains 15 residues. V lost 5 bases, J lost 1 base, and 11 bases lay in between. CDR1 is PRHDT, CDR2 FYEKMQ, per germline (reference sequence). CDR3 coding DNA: TGTGCCAGCAGCAGAGGACAGCAAACTAATGAAAAACTGTTTTTT. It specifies CASSRGQQTNEKLFF.

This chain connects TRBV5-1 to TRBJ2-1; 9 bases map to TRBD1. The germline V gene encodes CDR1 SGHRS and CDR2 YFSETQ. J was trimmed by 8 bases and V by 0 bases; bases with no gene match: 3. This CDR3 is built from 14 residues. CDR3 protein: CASSLAGTGYEQFF. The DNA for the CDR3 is TGCGCCAGCAGCTTGGCCGGGACAGGGTATGAGCAGTTCTTC.

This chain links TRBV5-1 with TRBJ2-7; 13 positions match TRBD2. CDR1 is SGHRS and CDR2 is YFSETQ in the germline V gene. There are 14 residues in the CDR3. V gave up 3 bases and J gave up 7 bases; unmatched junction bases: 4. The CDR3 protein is CASSSGTSGIEQYF. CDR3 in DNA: TGCGCCAGCAGCTCCGGGACTAGCGGGATTGAGCAGTACTTC.